This entry lists 13 T cell receptor beta chains sequenced from one sample in a study of OX40 agonist ivuxolimab in advanced cancers. TCRdb keeps only in-frame clones here, not all; method: immunoSEQ multiplex PCR. Seen here are over 75,000 clones, 90% observed once, and the top ten hold around 1.6%. The sequences come from CD4+ or CD8+ T cells sorted from blood, collected in a trial of the OX40 agonist ivuxolimab. Receptors were obtained from an adult with an advanced solid tumor such as melanoma, head and neck, liver or kidney cancer.

The chain couples TRBV4-3 to TRBJ2-1, with D perhaps being TRBD1 or TRBD2 (6 bases each). Between the trimmed V and J ends, which lost 6 bases and 6 bases, there was a span of 12 bases. The CDR3 contains 13 residues. The germline V gene encodes CDR1 LGHNA and CDR2 YSLEER. The CDR3 loop reads CASRGGHSNEQFF. The CDR3, as DNA: TGCGCCAGCAGAGGGGGGCACTCCAATGAGCAGTTCTTC.

V gene TRBV7-2 combines with J gene TRBJ2-4; D unclear. Germline V gene lookup returns CDR1 SGHTA and CDR2 FQGNSA. Trimming removed 2 bases from V and 0 bases from J, with 11 bases in between. This CDR3 spans 16 amino acids. CDR3 amino acids: CASSLQTRLAKNIQYF. DNA for the CDR3: TGTGCCAGCAGCTTACAGACAAGATTAGCCAAAAACATTCAGTACTTC.

The chain employs TRBV19 and TRBJ1-5; possibly TRBD1 for D (6 bases). Germline values: CDR1 LNHDA, CDR2 SQIVND (reference sequence). CDR3 length equals 13 residues. The V end lost 10 bases, the J end lost 1 base, and 11 bases lay between the germline ends. CDR3 in DNA: TGTGCCACTGGGGGGGCGAGCAATCAGCCCCAGCATTTT. Amino acids: CATGGASNQPQHF.

The chain has TRBV18 and TRBJ2-3, with D maybe TRBD2 (5 bases). Germline-derived CDR1 and CDR2 are KGHSH and LQKENI. The CDR3 has 16 amino acids. V lost 6 bases, J lost 0 bases, and 16 bases lay in between. The CDR3 bases are TGTGCCAGCTCGCAAACTAGGACCCCTAGCACAGATACGCAGTATTTT. This translates into CASSQTRTPSTDTQYF.

The CDR3 DNA follows: TGTGCCAGCAGCGTAGGGCACAACACCGGGGAGCTGTTTTTT. Translation gives CASSVGHNTGELFF. The gene calls are TRBV9 and TRBJ2-2; no firm D call. The germline V gene has CDR1 SGDLS and CDR2 YYNGEE. Trimming shortened V by 0 bases and J by 2 bases, and 5 bases separated the two germline ends. The CDR3 runs 14 residues.

The J gene is TRBJ1-2, the V gene TRBV19; 8 bases line up with TRBD1. The CDR3 is made up of 14 amino acids. After removal of 5 bases from V and 4 bases from J, the junction contained 6 bases not matched to a gene. Per the germline V gene, CDR1 is LNHDA and CDR2 is SQIVND (reference sequence). Here the CDR3 reads CASSALTGVYGYTF. The CDR3 coding sequence is TGTGCCAGTAGTGCGTTGACAGGGGTCTATGGCTACACCTTC. Based on the CDR3 plus reference TRBV19 and TRBJ1-2, the full variable domain is DGGITQSPKYLFRKEGQNVTLSCEQNLNHDAMYWYRQDPGQGLRLIYYSQIVNDFQKGDIAEGYSVSREKKESFPLTVTSAQKNPTAFYLCASSALTGVYGYTFGSGTRLTVV.

This clone has only one observation. The gene calls are TRBV7-9 and TRBJ1-3; D gene uncertain. Germline V CDR1 and CDR2: SEHNR, FQNEAQ (reference sequence). Trimming removed 3 bases at V and 1 base at J, with 13 bases between. This CDR3 comprises 16 residues. CDR3 nucleotides: TGTGCCAGCAGCTTCGGCAGGCTCCAATCTGGAAACACCATATATTTT. Protein product: CASSFGRLQSGNTIYF.

The rearrangement uses TRBV7-2 and TRBJ1-1; D gene uncertain. This CDR3 is built from 13 residues. V was pared by 3 bases and J by 0 bases, with 5 bases between. Per the germline V gene, CDR1 is SGHTA and CDR2 is FQGNSA. This chain's CDR3 is CASSFGLNTEAFF. In DNA form, the CDR3 reads TGTGCCAGCAGCTTCGGGTTGAACACTGAAGCTTTCTTT.

CDR3 sequence (DNA): TGTGCCAGCAGTTTGGGGACAGGGGTCCAAGAGACCCAGTACTTC. It codes for CASSLGTGVQETQYF. V gene TRBV28 combines with J gene TRBJ2-5, with TRBD1 matching 10 bases. In germline, CDR1 is MDHEN, CDR2 SYDVKM. J gave up 1 base and V 3 bases, and 2 bases lay outside the gene matches. This CDR3 comprises 15 residues.

This rearrangement joins TRBV6-1 to TRBJ1-4, with a weak D call TRBD1 (6 bases). Germline V lookup: CDR1 MNHNS, CDR2 SASEGT. This CDR3 region has 15 residues. Between the trimmed V and J ends, which lost 5 bases and 6 bases, there was a span of 16 bases. For the CDR3, the DNA is TGTGCCAGCAGTACTCAGGGTAGGGGGGATGAAAAACTGTTTTTT. Translated, it gives CASSTQGRGDEKLFF.

The chain carries TRBV7-2 and TRBJ1-4; D gene uncertain. The CDR3 sequence is 12 residues long. Germline V gives CDR1 SGHTA, CDR2 FQGNSA. The germline V and J ends were trimmed by 1 base and 6 bases, with 3 bases remaining between them. The chain's CDR3 is CASSLVDEKLFF. The CDR3, as DNA: TGTGCCAGCAGCTTAGTAGATGAAAAACTGTTTTTT.

The rearrangement uses TRBV21-1 and TRBJ1-2; the D call TRBD1 from the table was never checked on the DNA. TRBV21-1 is an annotated pseudogene. The CDR3 runs 14 residues. CDR3 DNA: TGTGCCAGCAGCAAAGGAACAGTAAACTATGGCTACACCTTC. Amino acid sequence: CASSKGTVNYGYTF.

This clone occurred once. This sequence joins TRBV2 and TRBJ2-3; D is possibly TRBD1 (6 bases). Germline CDR1 and CDR2: SNHLY and FYNNEI. This CDR3 has 14 residues. Trimming shortened V by 4 bases and J by 2 bases, and 10 bases separated the two germline ends. The DNA of the CDR3 is TGTGCCAGCAGTGCGGACAGACCCACAGATACGCAGTATTTT. Encoded protein: CASSADRPTDTQYF.